This TCR beta chain appears in the sequencing data of a study of T cells in Graves' hyperthyroidism and ophthalmopathy. RNA transcripts served as the template for amplifying TCR beta CDR3 regions. A set of HTBI primers served as the primers for a first-round RT-PCR of the TCR CDR3. One entry per CDR3 protein results from TCRdb running MiXCR on the multiplex PCR reads. The profile covers about 580,000 distinct CDR3 sequences, with approximately 13% appearing a single time and roughly 6.2% taken by the ten largest. This clonotype was detected only a few times. V trimming: 5 bases; J trimming: 1 base; junction bases outside the gene matches: 2. This CDR3 is 13 amino acids long. Per germline, CDR1 SGHTA and CDR2 FQGNSA.

The origin of this receptor is a woman aged 25-40 years with Graves' hyperthyroidism that later progressed to Graves' ophthalmopathy. Sequencing was done on a sample of blood. The rearrangement uses TRBV7-2 and TRBJ2-7; 7 bases are shared with TRBD2. Here the CDR3 DNA reads TGTGCCAGCAGCCTGCGGGAGTCCTACGAGCAGTACTTC. It is translated as CASSLRESYEQYF.